The 14 T cell receptor beta chains below were found in one sample sequenced in a study of OX40 agonist ivuxolimab in advanced cancers. Measured with immunoSEQ multiplex PCR; TCRdb has only the in-frame clones, and not every one. The sample includes around 43,000 clones, more than 75% of them seen just once. Sequences were derived from CD4+ or CD8+ T cells sorted from blood, sampled in a trial of the OX40 agonist ivuxolimab. The source is an adult with an advanced solid tumor such as melanoma, head and neck, liver or kidney cancer.

This clone has just one count. The V call is TRBV4-1, the J call TRBJ1-1; 8 bases map to TRBD1. Per the germline V gene, CDR1 is MGHRA and CDR2 is YSYEKL. V was clipped by 2 bases and J by 1 base; unmatched bases: 3. There are 15 residues in the CDR3. This CDR3 is CASSQLTGANTEAFF. CDR3 in DNA: TGCGCCAGCAGCCAACTGACAGGGGCGAACACTGAAGCTTTCTTT.

This clone showed up just once. V is TRBV7-2 and J is TRBJ2-7; tentatively, D is TRBD1 (8 bases). The V gene lost 5 bases and the J gene lost 3 bases, with 20 bases spanning the gap. The V gene's germline CDR1 is SGHTA and CDR2 FQGNSA. The CDR3 is made up of 16 amino acids. The CDR3 loop is CASSPITGGVSYEQYF. CDR3 nucleotide sequence: TGTGCCAGCAGCCCGATTACAGGGGGGGTTAGCTACGAGCAGTACTTC.

This clone has a handful of counts. The chain is built from TRBV7-6 and TRBJ2-1, with 8 bases matching TRBD1. V dropped 4 bases and J dropped 4; count of bases not matched to a gene: 6. The CDR3 sequence is 15 residues long. Germline CDR1 reads SGHVS; CDR2 reads FNYEAQ. CDR3 in DNA: TGTGCCAGCAGCTCTCCAGGGGGCCAGTACAATGAGCAGTTCTTC. It encodes CASSSPGGQYNEQFF.

The chain combines TRBV2 with TRBJ2-7; 10 nucleotides match TRBD1. Trimming removed 3 bases from V and 3 bases from J; junction bases left unmatched: 5. The CDR3 is made up of 15 amino acids. CDR1 and CDR2 from the germline V gene are SNHLY and FYNNEI. The CDR3 DNA is TGTGCCAGCAGTGATGATTGGACAGGGGGCTACGAGCAGTACTTC. The encoded protein is CASSDDWTGGYEQYF.

The genes are TRBV6-1 and TRBJ2-5; no clear D gene. The DNA matches TRBJ2-7 better at its end, which makes the J call doubtful. The CDR3 consists of 14 residues. The V gene's germline CDR1 is MNHNS and CDR2 SASEGT. The DNA of the CDR3 is TGTGCCAGCAGTGAACTGGGCAGCTCCTACGAGCAGTACTTC. This gives the protein CASSELGSSYEQYF.

This clone is a singleton in its sample. CDR3 nucleotides: TGTGCCAGCAGTAGTAGGGGGTTAGCTTTCTTT. Protein sequence: CASSSRGLAFF. The rearrangement uses TRBV27 and TRBJ1-1; tentatively, D is TRBD1 (6 bases). Germline values: CDR1 MNHEY, CDR2 SMNVEV (reference sequence). The CDR3 contains 11 residues. The V and J ends lost 5 bases and 10 bases respectively, with 11 bases between them.

This clone was recorded once. This chain uses TRBV19 with TRBJ1-4; tentative D call: TRBD1 (5 bases). This CDR3 spans 12 amino acids. Per the germline V gene, CDR1 is LNHDA and CDR2 is SQIVND (reference sequence). The CDR3 is CVSGPANEKLFF. The CDR3 DNA is TGTGTATCGGGACCGGCGAATGAAAAACTGTTTTTT.

The CDR3 loop is CAKTGGCTEAFF. CDR3 sequence (DNA): TGCGCCAAGACGGGGGGCTGCACTGAAGCTTTCTTT. The genes are TRBV10-2 and TRBJ1-1; perhaps TRBD1 as D (6 bases). Germline assignment: CDR1 WSHSY and CDR2 SAAADI. The V end was cut by 10 bases, the J end by 4 bases, with 13 bases between. The CDR3 contains 12 residues.

The gene calls are TRBV2 and TRBJ2-3, with 10 bases fitting TRBD2. V was clipped by 3 bases and J by 5 bases; unmatched bases: 8. From germline, CDR1 is SNHLY and CDR2 FYNNEI. CDR3 length: 16 residues. Written as DNA, the CDR3 is TGTGCCAGCAGTGATTGGAGCGGGGGGGCCGAAGATACGCAGTATTTT. This gives the protein CASSDWSGGAEDTQYF.

This sequence joins TRBV7-3 and TRBJ2-3; 9 nucleotides match TRBD2. In germline, CDR1 is SGHTA, CDR2 FQGTGA. This CDR3 region has 15 residues. Unmatched junction bases numbered 4, after V lost 1 base and J lost 5 bases. CDR3 loop: CASSLIAGAGDTQYF. Written as DNA, the CDR3 is TGTGCCAGCAGCTTAATAGCGGGGGCTGGAGATACGCAGTATTTT.

The chain couples TRBV13 to TRBJ1-4; 7 bases line up with TRBD1. CDR3 size: 13 residues. Trimming cost V 5 bases and J 7 bases; bases outside gene matches: 4. In germline, CDR1 is PRHDT, CDR2 FYEKMQ (reference sequence). The CDR3 reads CASSPRDSEKLFF. CDR3 nucleotide sequence: TGTGCCAGCAGCCCGAGGGACAGTGAAAAACTGTTTTTT.

This clone has a single count. A read error is likely, as this CDR3 ends without the conserved phenylalanine or tryptophan. The gene calls are TRBV4-1 and TRBJ1-6; tentative D call: TRBD1 (5 bases). Trimming shortened V by 0 bases and J by 7 bases, and 10 bases separated the two germline ends. Germline V lookup: CDR1 MGHRA, CDR2 YSYEKL. The CDR3 sequence is 15 residues long. The CDR3 DNA reads as TGCGCCAGCAGCCAAGAACGGGGGGTGAATTCACCCCTCCACCTT. This codes for CASSQERGVNSPLHL.

This chain links TRBV5-6 with TRBJ2-2, with no clear D. Trimming stripped 2 bases from V and 3 bases from J, with 17 bases between. The germline V gene has CDR1 SGHDT and CDR2 YYEEEE. This CDR3 has 17 residues. This chain's CDR3 is CASSFSSPTGYTGELFF. CDR3 in DNA: TGTGCCAGCAGCTTTAGCAGTCCGACCGGTTACACCGGGGAGCTGTTTTTT.

V usage is TRBV6-5 and J usage is TRBJ1-1; the D is unclear. Germline CDR1 and CDR2: MNHEY and SVGAGI. V was pared by 2 bases and J by 0 bases, with 7 bases between. CDR3 length: 14 residues. The CDR3 coding sequence is TGTGCCAGCAGTTACGGCGTGGTGAACACTGAAGCTTTCTTT. Translated: CASSYGVVNTEAFF.